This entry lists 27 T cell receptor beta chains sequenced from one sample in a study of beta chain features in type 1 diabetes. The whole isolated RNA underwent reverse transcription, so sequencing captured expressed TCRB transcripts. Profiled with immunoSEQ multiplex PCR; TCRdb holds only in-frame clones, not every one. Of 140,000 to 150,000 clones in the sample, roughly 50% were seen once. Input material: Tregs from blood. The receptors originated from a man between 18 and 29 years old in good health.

The CDR3 DNA follows: TGTGCCATCAGTGAGTCAGGGGGCTATGGCTACACCTTC. It is translated as CAISESGGYGYTF. The chain employs TRBV10-3 and TRBJ1-2; a possible D gene is TRBD1 (6 bases). Trimming removed 0 bases at V and 4 bases at J, with 6 bases between. This CDR3 contains 13 residues. Germline V gene data show CDR1 as ENHRY and CDR2 as SYGVKD.

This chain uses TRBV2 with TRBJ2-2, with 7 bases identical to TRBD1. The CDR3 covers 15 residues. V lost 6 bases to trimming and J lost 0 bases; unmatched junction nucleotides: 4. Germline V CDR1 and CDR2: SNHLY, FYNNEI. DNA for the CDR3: TGTGCCAGCAGGAGGGACAGAGCGAACACCGGGGAGCTGTTTTTT. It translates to CASRRDRANTGELFF.

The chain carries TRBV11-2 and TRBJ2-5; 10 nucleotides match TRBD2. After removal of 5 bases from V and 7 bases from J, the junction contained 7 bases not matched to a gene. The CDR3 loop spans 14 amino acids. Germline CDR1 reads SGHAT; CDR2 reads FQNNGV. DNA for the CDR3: TGTGCCAGCAGCGCTAGCGGGAGCTTCGGGACCCAGTACTTC. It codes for CASSASGSFGTQYF.

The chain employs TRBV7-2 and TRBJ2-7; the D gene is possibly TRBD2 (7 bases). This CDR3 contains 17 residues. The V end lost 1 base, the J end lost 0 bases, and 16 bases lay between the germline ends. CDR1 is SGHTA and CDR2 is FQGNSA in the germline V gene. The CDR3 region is CASSLVGGQGLSYEQYF. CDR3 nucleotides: TGTGCCAGCAGCTTAGTGGGGGGGCAGGGGCTCTCCTACGAGCAGTACTTC.

Written as DNA, the CDR3 is TGTGCCAGCATCAACACAGGGTTAGGGACCGGGGAGCTGTTTTTT. As protein: CASINTGLGTGELFF. The chain joins TRBV27 to TRBJ2-2; TRBD1 is a possible D gene (6 bases). The CDR3 has 15 amino acids. CDR1 and CDR2 from the germline V gene are MNHEY and SMNVEV (reference sequence). The ends were cut back, 7 bases at V and 5 bases at J, with 17 bases in the middle.

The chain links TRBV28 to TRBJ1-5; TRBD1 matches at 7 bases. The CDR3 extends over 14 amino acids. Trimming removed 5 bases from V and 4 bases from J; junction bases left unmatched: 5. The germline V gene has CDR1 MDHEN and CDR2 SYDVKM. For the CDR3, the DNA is TGTGCCAGCAGTCGAGGGGACAGAAATCAGCCCCAGCATTTT. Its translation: CASSRGDRNQPQHF.

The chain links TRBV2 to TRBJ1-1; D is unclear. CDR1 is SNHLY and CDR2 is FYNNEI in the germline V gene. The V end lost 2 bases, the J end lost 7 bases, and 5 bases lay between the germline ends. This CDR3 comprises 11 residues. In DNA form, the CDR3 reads TGTGCCAGCAGTGAATTTATTGAAGCTTTCTTT. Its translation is CASSEFIEAFF.

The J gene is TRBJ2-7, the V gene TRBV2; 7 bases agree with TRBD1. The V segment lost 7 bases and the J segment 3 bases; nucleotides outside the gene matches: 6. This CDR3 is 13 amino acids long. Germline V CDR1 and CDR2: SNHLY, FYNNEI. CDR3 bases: TGTGCCAGCAATCGACAGGGAAACTACGAGCAGTACTTC. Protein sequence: CASNRQGNYEQYF.

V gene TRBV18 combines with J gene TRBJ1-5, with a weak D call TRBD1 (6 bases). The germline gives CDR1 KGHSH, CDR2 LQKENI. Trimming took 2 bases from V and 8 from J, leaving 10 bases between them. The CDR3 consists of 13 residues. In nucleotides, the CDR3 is TGTGCCAGCTCACCAACAGGGTGGGAGCCCCAGCATTTT. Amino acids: CASSPTGWEPQHF.

The CDR3 reads CASSPGQGSNEQFF. DNA for the CDR3: TGTGCCAGCTCACCGGGACAGGGTTCGAATGAGCAGTTCTTC. J is TRBJ2-1 and V is TRBV18, with 9 bases fitting TRBD1. Trimming took 3 bases from V and 7 from J; bases not matched to a gene: 4. Germline CDR1 KGHSH, CDR2 LQKENI. The CDR3 totals 14 residues. Using reference TRBV18 and TRBJ2-1 for the parts outside the CDR3, the full variable domain is NAGVMQNPRHLVRRRGQEARLRCSPMKGHSHVYWYRQLPEEGLKFMVYLQKENIIDESGMPKERFSAEFPKEGPSILRIQQVVRGDSAAYFCASSPGQGSNEQFFGPGTRLTVL.

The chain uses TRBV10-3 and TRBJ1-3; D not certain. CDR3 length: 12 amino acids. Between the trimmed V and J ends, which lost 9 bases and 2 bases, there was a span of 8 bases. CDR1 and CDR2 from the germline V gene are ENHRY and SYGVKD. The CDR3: CAMTPPGNTIYF. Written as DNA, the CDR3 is TGTGCCATGACACCCCCTGGAAACACCATATATTTT.

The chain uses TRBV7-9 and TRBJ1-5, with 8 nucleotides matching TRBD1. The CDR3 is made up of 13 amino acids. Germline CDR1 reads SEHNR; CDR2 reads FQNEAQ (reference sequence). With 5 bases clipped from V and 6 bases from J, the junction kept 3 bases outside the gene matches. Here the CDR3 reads CASSQTGVQPQHF. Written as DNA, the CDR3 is TGTGCCAGCAGCCAGACAGGGGTTCAGCCCCAGCATTTT.

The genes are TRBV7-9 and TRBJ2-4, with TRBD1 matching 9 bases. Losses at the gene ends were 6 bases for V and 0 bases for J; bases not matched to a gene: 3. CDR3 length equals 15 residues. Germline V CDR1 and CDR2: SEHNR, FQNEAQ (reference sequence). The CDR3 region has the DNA TGTGCCAGCAGTACAGGGGGCGCAGCCAAAAACATTCAGTACTTC. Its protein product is CASSTGGAAKNIQYF.

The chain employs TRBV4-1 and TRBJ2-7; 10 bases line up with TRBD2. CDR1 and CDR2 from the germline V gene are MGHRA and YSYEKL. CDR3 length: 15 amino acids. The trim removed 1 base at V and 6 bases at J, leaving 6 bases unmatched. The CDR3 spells CASSQAVAGGVEQYF. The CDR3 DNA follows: TGCGCCAGCAGCCAAGCGGTAGCGGGGGGAGTCGAGCAGTACTTC.

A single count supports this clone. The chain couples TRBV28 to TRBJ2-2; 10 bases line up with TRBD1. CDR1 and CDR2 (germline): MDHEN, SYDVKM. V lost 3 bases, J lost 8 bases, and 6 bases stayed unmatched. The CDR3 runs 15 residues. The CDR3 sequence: CASSFLDRGFGELFF. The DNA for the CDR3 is TGTGCCAGCAGTTTCTTGGACAGGGGGTTTGGGGAGCTGTTTTTT.

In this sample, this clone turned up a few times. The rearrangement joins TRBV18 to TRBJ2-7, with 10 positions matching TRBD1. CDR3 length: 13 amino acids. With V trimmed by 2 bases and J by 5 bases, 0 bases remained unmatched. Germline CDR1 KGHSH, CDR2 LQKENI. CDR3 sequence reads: CASSPGTGDEQYF. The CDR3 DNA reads TGTGCCAGCTCACCAGGGACAGGGGACGAGCAGTACTTC.

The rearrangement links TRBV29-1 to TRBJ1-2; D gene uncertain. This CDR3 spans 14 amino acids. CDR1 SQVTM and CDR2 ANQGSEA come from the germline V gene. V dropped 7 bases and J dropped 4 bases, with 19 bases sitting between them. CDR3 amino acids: CSATRGWPLYGYTF. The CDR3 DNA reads TGCAGCGCCACGCGGGGTTGGCCCCTCTATGGCTACACCTTC.

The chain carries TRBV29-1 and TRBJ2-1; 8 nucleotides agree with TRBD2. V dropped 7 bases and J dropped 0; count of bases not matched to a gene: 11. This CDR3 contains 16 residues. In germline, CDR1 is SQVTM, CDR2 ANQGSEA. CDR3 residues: CSAESGGLNSYNEQFF. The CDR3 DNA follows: TGCAGCGCTGAGAGCGGGGGCCTAAACTCCTACAATGAGCAGTTCTTC.

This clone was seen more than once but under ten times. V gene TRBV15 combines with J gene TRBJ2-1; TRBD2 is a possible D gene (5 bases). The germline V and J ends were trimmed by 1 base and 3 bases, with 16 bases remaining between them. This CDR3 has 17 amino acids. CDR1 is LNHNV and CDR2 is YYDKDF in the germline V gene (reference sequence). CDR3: CATSRGRVGVFYNEQFF. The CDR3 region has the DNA TGTGCCACCAGCAGAGGCCGGGTGGGAGTTTTCTACAATGAGCAGTTCTTC.

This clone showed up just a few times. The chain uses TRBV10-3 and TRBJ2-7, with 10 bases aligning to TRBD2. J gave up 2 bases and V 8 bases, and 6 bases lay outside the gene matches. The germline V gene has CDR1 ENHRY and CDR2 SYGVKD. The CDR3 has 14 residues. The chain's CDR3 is CAIGAGGVPYEQYF. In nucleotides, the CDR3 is TGTGCCATCGGAGCGGGAGGGGTTCCCTACGAGCAGTACTTC.

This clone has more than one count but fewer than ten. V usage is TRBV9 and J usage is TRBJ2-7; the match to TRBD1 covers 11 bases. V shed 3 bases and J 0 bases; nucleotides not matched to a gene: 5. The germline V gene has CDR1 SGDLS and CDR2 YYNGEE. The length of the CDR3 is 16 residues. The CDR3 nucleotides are TGTGCCAGCAGCGAGGGGGACAGGGGGTTCTCCTACGAGCAGTACTTC. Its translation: CASSEGDRGFSYEQYF.

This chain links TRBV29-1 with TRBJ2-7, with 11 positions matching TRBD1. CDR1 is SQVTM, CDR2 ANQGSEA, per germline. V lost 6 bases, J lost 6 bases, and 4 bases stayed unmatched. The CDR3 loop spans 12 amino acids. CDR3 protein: CSVGQGGLEQYF. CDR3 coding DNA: TGCAGCGTGGGACAGGGGGGCCTCGAGCAGTACTTC.

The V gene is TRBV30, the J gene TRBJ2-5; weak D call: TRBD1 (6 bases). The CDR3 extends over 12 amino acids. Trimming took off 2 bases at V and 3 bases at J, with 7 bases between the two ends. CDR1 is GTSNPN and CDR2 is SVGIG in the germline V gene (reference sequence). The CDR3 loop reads CAWSRGKETQYF. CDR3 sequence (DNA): TGTGCCTGGAGTAGGGGGAAAGAGACCCAGTACTTC. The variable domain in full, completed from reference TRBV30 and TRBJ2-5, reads SQTIHQWPATLVQPVGSPLSLECTVEGTSNPNLYWYRQAAGRGLQLLFYSVGIGQISSEVPQNLSASRPQDRQFILSSKKLLLSDSGFYLCAWSRGKETQYFGPGTRLLVL.

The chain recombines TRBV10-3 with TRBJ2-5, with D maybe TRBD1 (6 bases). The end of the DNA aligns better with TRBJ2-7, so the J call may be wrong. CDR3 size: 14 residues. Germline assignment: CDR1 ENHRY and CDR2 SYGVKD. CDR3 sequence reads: CAISEDRSSYEQYF. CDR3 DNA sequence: TGTGCCATCAGTGAGGACAGGAGCTCCTACGAGCAGTACTTC.

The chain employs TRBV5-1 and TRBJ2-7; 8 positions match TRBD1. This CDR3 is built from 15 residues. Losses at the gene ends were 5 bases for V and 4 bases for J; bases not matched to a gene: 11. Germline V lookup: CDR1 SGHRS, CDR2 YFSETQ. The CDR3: CASSPTGQGAYEQYF. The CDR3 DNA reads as TGCGCCAGCAGTCCCACGGGGCAGGGGGCGTACGAGCAGTACTTC.

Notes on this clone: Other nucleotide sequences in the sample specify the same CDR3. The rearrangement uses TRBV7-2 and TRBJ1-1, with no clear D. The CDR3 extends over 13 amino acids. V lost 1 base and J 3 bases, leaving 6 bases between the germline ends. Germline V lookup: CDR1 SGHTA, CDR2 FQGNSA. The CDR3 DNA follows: TGTGCCAGCAGCTTAGTTCGGGACACTGAAGCTTTCTTT. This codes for CASSLVRDTEAFF.

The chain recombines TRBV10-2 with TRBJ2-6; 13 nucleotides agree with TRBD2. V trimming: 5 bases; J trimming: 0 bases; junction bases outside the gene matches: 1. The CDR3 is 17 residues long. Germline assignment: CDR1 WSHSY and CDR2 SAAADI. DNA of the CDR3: TGCGCCAGCAGTACTAGCGGGGGGGCCTCTGGGGCCAACGTCCTGACTTTC. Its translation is CASSTSGGASGANVLTF.